This TCR beta chain appears in the sequencing data of a study of T cell changes during pregnancy in multiple sclerosis. The germline V gene has CDR1 MNHEY and CDR2 SVGAGI. Trimming cost V 5 bases and J 10 bases, with 12 bases left between them. The CDR3 is 12 residues long. Sequencing used immunoSEQ multiplex PCR; TCRdb keeps in-frame clones, though not all of them. The sample includes some 33,000 clones, roughly nine tenths of them seen just once. The TCR was taken from a female donor with multiple sclerosis, enrolled in a pregnancy study. Here the sequenced sample was CD8+ T cells from peripheral blood mononuclear cells, taken in the third trimester of pregnancy. The gene calls are TRBV6-5 and TRBJ2-1, with no clear D. The CDR3 here is CASSPDSWEQFF. As DNA, the CDR3 is TGTGCCAGCAGTCCAGACTCGTGGGAGCAGTTCTTC.